This TCR beta chain was found in a study of blood T cell repertoires in COVID-19 (TCRdb year 2020). Regarding the study in general: Collaborator samples came from the United States, Italy and Spain and covered acute and convalescent phases of COVID-19. The prospective study material was composed of cDNA or gDNA derived from T cells, B-cell-depleted T cells, or PBMCs. Subjects who had been exposed to COVID-19, were actively infected with it, or had recovered from it provided the deeply sampled blood TCRbeta repertoires that made up the dataset. A freely available public database, intended as a resource for researchers studying the immune response to SARS-CoV-2, is where the repertoires were released. Samples were obtained from the ongoing ImmuneRACE study (first 160 participants) and from 1,000 to 1,500 subjects provided by 6 global collaborators. Sample metadata almost always included a de-identified subject ID, COVID-19 status, age in years and sex. Where available, HLA class I and class II types were taken from metadata supplied by the sample provider and were not determined by assay-based typing. The investigation overall reported the following: The amount of clinical and demographic metadata varied by source and participant and was provided uncurated.

Points on this clone: Its binding antigen is unknown. Base qualities are not recorded, but no much larger clone differs from it by a single base.

The immunoSEQ Assay, a bias-controlled multiplex PCR, was used to amplify TCRbeta CDR3 regions from genomic DNA. The original methods were these. Within the assay, amplification of reference gene primers was used to estimate how many nucleated cells each sample contained. To quantify the absolute abundance of each unique TCRbeta CDR3 rearrangement, sequence reads were collapsed and filtered. Productive Simpson clonality was computed per sample as the square root of Simpson's diversity index over productive rearrangements. This immuneACCESS table, as held by TCRdb, lists in-frame sequences with V and J called but not all clones. Of the missing ones, under half trace to an unresolved V gene in checked studies; the others have no known cause. V and J calls and clone size are copied from that table; D and trimming were computed from the DNA. This sample is represented by more than 400,000 clones; 90% of them were singletons. About 0.6% of the sample lies in the top ten.

The germline V gene (reference sequence) gives CDR1 as LGHDT and CDR2 as YNNKEL. Including cysteine and phenylalanine, the CDR3 has 14 amino acids. The DNA shown is the 42-base CDR3, in frame from base 1. From V the trimming removes 6 bases and from J it removes 6 bases, while the gene matches leave 5 bases of the junction unaccounted for. Participants in the prospective study were enrolled through a virtual design, were aged roughly 18 to 100 years, and lived in approximately 24 United States geographic areas. Cohort assignment in the prospective study relied on participant-reported clinical history from a screening survey and a study questionnaire. Recovered participants in ImmuneRACE Cohort 3 were defined by two consecutive negative NP/OP PCR tests, clearance by a healthcare professional, or resolution of symptoms. Mobile phlebotomists in the prospective study collected whole blood, serum and a nasopharyngeal or oropharyngeal swab from every participant. Participants in the prospective study had the option to provide additional blood draws and questionnaires over an approximately 2-month period. Before DNA extraction, blood samples from the prospective study were shipped at room temperature or frozen.

This clonotype was obtained from a man between 18 and 35 years old who had recovered from COVID-19. The chain links TRBV3-1 (or the pseudogene TRBV3-2) with TRBJ2-1, with 10 bases aligning to TRBD2. Input material: PBMCs or T cells enriched from blood (not recorded which). In nucleotide form, the sequence is TGTGCCAGCAGGCAGCGGGGGGGCCTCAATGAGCAGTTCTTC. Translation gives CASRQRGGLNEQFF.